Each of the 11 T cell receptor beta chains below was sequenced from the same sample in a study of blood T cell repertoires in COVID-19. Repertoires were generated with immunoSEQ multiplex PCR, while TCRdb's copy carries only in-frame clones and drops some. The repertoire has about 240,000 clones, about 86% of them found once; the top ten carry 6.2%. Sequenced input: peripheral blood. These receptors came from a man in his 60s with acute or convalescent COVID-19.

The rearrangement uses TRBV18 and TRBJ1-3; TRBD1 aligns across 7 bases. CDR3 length: 14 residues. Germline CDR1 is KGHSH and CDR2 is LQKENI. J gave up 0 bases and V 8 bases, and 4 bases lay outside the gene matches. The CDR3 loop is CASQGVLSGNTIYF. Here the CDR3 DNA reads TGTGCCAGCCAGGGGGTCCTCTCTGGAAACACCATATATTTT.

V and J are TRBV6-5 and TRBJ2-4; TRBD2 is a possible D gene (5 bases). Germline V gene lookup returns CDR1 MNHEY and CDR2 SVGAGI. V was pared by 5 bases and J by 0 bases, with 11 bases between. The CDR3 length is 15 residues. Here the CDR3 reads CASSPGLIAKNIQYF. CDR3 in DNA: TGTGCCAGCAGTCCTGGACTGATAGCCAAAAACATTCAGTACTTC.

The rearrangement links TRBV30 to TRBJ1-2; D uncertain. V was shortened by 1 base and J by 4 bases, with 13 bases between the two germline ends. Per the germline V gene, CDR1 is GTSNPN and CDR2 is SVGIG (reference sequence). CDR3 length: 14 residues. The CDR3 reads CAWSDEGTGYGYTF. The DNA of the CDR3 is TGTGCCTGGAGTGATGAGGGAACCGGCTATGGCTACACCTTC.

CDR3 region: CASSFRGNRGKLFF. The CDR3 nucleotides are TGTGCCAGCAGCTTTCGTGGGAATCGGGGGAAACTGTTTTTT. The chain joins TRBV5-6 to TRBJ1-4; D might be TRBD1 (5 bases). Germline V gene data show CDR1 as SGHDT and CDR2 as YYEEEE. Between the trimmed V and J ends, which lost 2 bases and 11 bases, there was a span of 16 bases. The CDR3 is 14 residues long.

This chain links TRBV19 with TRBJ2-4; 7 nucleotides agree with TRBD1. V lost 8 bases and J lost 0; bases outside the gene matches: 7. The CDR3 has 15 amino acids. Germline CDR1 and CDR2: LNHDA and SQIVND (reference sequence). The CDR3 DNA sequence: TGTGCCAGTTCAGGGGGAGCTGCAGCCAAAAACATTCAGTACTTC. Amino acids: CASSGGAAAKNIQYF.

This clone has more than one count but fewer than ten. J is TRBJ1-2 and V is TRBV28; the D is unclear. Germline V gene lookup returns CDR1 MDHEN and CDR2 SYDVKM. V lost 3 bases to trimming and J lost 7 bases, with 21 bases between them. The CDR3 runs 16 residues. CDR3 DNA sequence: TGTGCCAGCAGTTTGTTTACAGAGGAGGGCCCCTTTGGCTACACCTTC. It translates to CASSLFTEEGPFGYTF.

V gene TRBV5-6 combines with J gene TRBJ1-5, with 8 bases identical to TRBD1. The CDR3 is 15 amino acids. Germline CDR1 SGHDT, CDR2 YYEEEE. V was clipped by 3 bases and J by 5 bases; unmatched bases: 7. CDR3 bases: TGTGCCAGCAGCTGGGGAACAGGGGGGGATCAGCCCCAGCATTTT. This translates into CASSWGTGGDQPQHF.

The chain combines TRBV7-6 with TRBJ2-7; 14 nucleotides agree with TRBD2. The CDR3 contains 19 residues. The germline CDR1 and CDR2 sequences are SGHVS and FNYEAQ. V was clipped by 5 bases and J by 0 bases; unmatched bases: 12. This CDR3 is CASSERLAGGPGGSYEQYF. The CDR3 nucleotides read TGTGCCAGCAGCGAACGACTAGCGGGAGGGCCCGGTGGCTCCTACGAGCAGTACTTC. Complete variable domain (other parts from reference TRBV7-6 and TRBJ2-7): GAGVSQSPRYKVTKRGQDVALRCDPISGHVSLYWYRQALGQGPEFLTYFNYEAQQDKSGLPNDRFSAERPEGSISTLTIQRTEQRDSAMYRCASSERLAGGPGGSYEQYFGPGTRLTVT.

This clone was found once. This chain uses TRBV6-6 with TRBJ1-6; D uncertain. In germline, CDR1 is MNHNY, CDR2 SVGAGI (reference sequence). Trimming took 3 bases from V and 7 from J, leaving 7 bases between them. This CDR3 contains 13 residues. The CDR3 protein is CASSYGVNSPLHF. DNA of the CDR3: TGTGCCAGCAGTTATGGAGTGAATTCACCCCTCCACTTT.

The chain has TRBV7-2 and TRBJ1-5; D perhaps matches TRBD1 (5 bases). Germline lookup yields CDR1 SGHTA and CDR2 FQGNSA. V lost 1 base and J lost 15, with 16 bases in between. The CDR3 consists of 13 residues. The CDR3, as DNA: TGTGCCAGCAGCTTAGGGACGGCTCAGCAGGGGCATTTT. The encoded protein is CASSLGTAQQGHF.

This chain links TRBV5-1 with TRBJ2-3; 7 bases match TRBD2. Trimming took 3 bases from V and 1 from J; bases not matched to a gene: 5. This CDR3 has 15 amino acids. The germline gives CDR1 SGHRS, CDR2 YFSETQ. DNA of the CDR3: TGCGCCAGCAGCTCCGGGACTATAGGCACAGATACGCAGTATTTT. This gives the protein CASSSGTIGTDTQYF.